The 22 T cell receptor beta chains presented below share a single source sample, sequenced in a study of T cell responses to AZD1222 COVID-19 vaccine. This table comes from immunoSEQ multiplex PCR, and its TCRdb copy is limited to in-frame clones, with some not included. The table has 140,000 to 150,000 clones, about 92% seen once. Sequencing used peripheral blood, obtained after recovery from COVID-19. These receptors were obtained from an adult who had recovered from COVID-19.

The CDR3 loop is CATSRGWSGQGAGEQFF. CDR3 nucleotides: TGTGCCACCAGCAGGGGCTGGTCGGGACAGGGGGCGGGTGAGCAGTTCTTC. The chain carries TRBV15 and TRBJ2-1; TRBD1 matches at 12 bases. The trim removed 3 bases at V and 9 bases at J, leaving 12 bases unmatched. CDR3 length: 17 amino acids. Germline CDR1 reads LNHNV; CDR2 reads YYDKDF (reference sequence).

V gene TRBV3-1 (or the pseudogene TRBV3-2) combines with J gene TRBJ1-3; D might be TRBD1 (6 bases). This CDR3 region has 17 residues. Germline lookup yields CDR1 LGHDT and CDR2 YNNKEL (reference sequence). The ends were cut back, 4 bases at V and 3 bases at J, with 19 bases in the middle. This CDR3 is CASSRHLQGKFGNTIYF. The CDR3 bases are TGTGCCAGCAGCCGCCACTTACAGGGTAAATTTGGAAACACCATATATTTT.

J is TRBJ2-7 and V is TRBV9; 9 bases are a match to TRBD2. This CDR3 contains 16 residues. Germline CDR1 SGDLS, CDR2 YYNGEE. The trim removed 0 bases at V and 6 bases at J, leaving 10 bases unmatched. The CDR3 region has the DNA TGTGCCAGCAGCGTAGCACCAGCGGGAGGAAGGCTCGAGCAGTACTTC. Its translation is CASSVAPAGGRLEQYF.

The chain recombines TRBV15 with TRBJ2-3; TRBD1 is a possible D gene (6 bases). With 4 bases removed from V and 2 bases from J, the gap between germline ends came to 13 bases. Germline CDR1 and CDR2: LNHNV and YYDKDF (reference sequence). The CDR3 totals 15 residues. CDR3 sequence reads: CATSMGTIHTDTQYF. The CDR3 region has the DNA TGTGCCACCAGCATGGGGACAATTCACACAGATACGCAGTATTTT.

This clone appeared once. This sequence joins TRBV7-2 and TRBJ2-3; the D is unclear. CDR3 length: 17 residues. Germline V gene sequence: CDR1 SGHTA, CDR2 FQGNSA. Trimming left V 0 bases short and J 1 base short, with 14 bases between. The CDR3 protein is CASSLASGPQGTDTQYF. The CDR3 DNA reads as TGTGCCAGCAGCTTAGCCTCCGGCCCCCAAGGCACAGATACGCAGTATTTT.

The chain is built from TRBV9 and TRBJ2-7; D not resolved. CDR1 and CDR2 (germline): SGDLS, YYNGEE. Trimming pared 1 base from V and 2 bases from J, leaving 13 bases between. This CDR3 has 15 amino acids. The CDR3: CASSVRNSGPYEQYF. The CDR3 DNA reads as TGTGCCAGCAGCGTAAGGAACTCCGGACCCTACGAGCAGTACTTC.

V gene TRBV5-1 combines with J gene TRBJ2-7, with 7 bases identical to TRBD1. The CDR3 is 15 residues long. V was clipped by 6 bases and J by 6 bases; unmatched bases: 15. CDR1 is SGHRS and CDR2 is YFSETQ in the germline V gene. The CDR3 region has the DNA TGCGCCAGCAACTCAATAGCCCTAAGACAGGGCGAGCAGTACTTC. It specifies CASNSIALRQGEQYF.

The CDR3 sequence is CASAPSTSNFDEQYF. CDR3 DNA sequence: TGTGCCAGCGCCCCCTCGACTAGCAATTTCGACGAGCAGTACTTC. This sequence joins TRBV18 and TRBJ2-7; TRBD2 matches at 7 bases. The CDR3 extends over 15 amino acids. V shed 8 bases and J 5 bases; nucleotides not matched to a gene: 15. CDR1 and CDR2 (germline): KGHSH, LQKENI.

The rearrangement joins TRBV21-1 to TRBJ2-2; the table names TRBD2, a call not compared with the DNA. TRBV21-1 is a known pseudogene. CDR3 length: 16 residues. The CDR3 bases are TGTGCCAGCAGCCTGGTACTAGCGGGGGCCCACCGGGAGCTGTTTTTT. It yields the protein CASSLVLAGAHRELFF.

About this clone itself: At one of its ends the junction is not consistent with the germline gene, which may arise from a read error. The chain carries TRBV7-7 and TRBJ2-1, with 13 bases matching TRBD2. The length of the CDR3 is 16 residues. Germline loops: CDR1 SSHAT, CDR2 FNYEAQ (reference sequence). The CDR3 reads CASSLLAGGAYNEQFF. The CDR3 DNA sequence: TGTGCTAGCAGCTTACTAGCGGGAGGGGCCTACAATGAGCAGTTCTTC. The full variable domain, in which reference TRBV7-7 and TRBJ2-1 provide the parts outside the CDR3, is GAGVSQSPRYKVTKRGQDVTLRCDPISSHATLYWYQQALGQGPEFLTYFNYEAQPDKSGLPSDRFSAERPEGSISTLTIQRTEQRDSAMYRCASSLLAGGAYNEQFFGPGTRLTVL.

The rearrangement uses TRBV27 and TRBJ2-1; D may match TRBD1 or TRBD2 (6 bases each). The V end was cut by 1 base, the J end by 0 bases, with 10 bases between. This CDR3 comprises 16 residues. Germline values: CDR1 MNHEY, CDR2 SMNVEV (reference sequence). The CDR3 spells CASSLWGADSYNEQFF. CDR3 nucleotide sequence: TGTGCCAGCAGTTTATGGGGGGCCGACTCCTACAATGAGCAGTTCTTC.

The chain employs TRBV7-7 and TRBJ2-1; 12 positions agree with TRBD2. The CDR3 is 15 residues long. Germline lookup yields CDR1 SSHAT and CDR2 FNYEAQ (reference sequence). The CDR3 nucleotides are TGTGCTACCTCCCCAGGACTAGCGGGATACAATGAGCAGTTCTTC. Protein: CATSPGLAGYNEQFF.

The rearrangement links TRBV3-1 (or the pseudogene TRBV3-2) to TRBJ2-3; no reliable D call. Deletions cut 2 bases from V and 3 bases from J, with 3 bases between. In germline, CDR1 is LGHDT, CDR2 YNNKEL (reference sequence). This CDR3 region has 12 residues. The CDR3 here is CASSQLTDTQYF. DNA for the CDR3: TGTGCCAGCAGCCAACTAACAGATACGCAGTATTTT.

J is TRBJ1-5 and V is TRBV19; unclear D gene. Deletions cut 5 bases from V and 6 bases from J, with 14 bases between. This CDR3 region has 14 residues. Per germline, CDR1 LNHDA and CDR2 SQIVND (reference sequence). CDR3 nucleotides: TGTGCCAGTAGTCGGGGTGGTGCGGCTCAGCCCCAGCATTTT. It codes for CASSRGGAAQPQHF.

The CDR3 nucleotides are TGTGCCAGCAGCTCGGGCGGGGACCGTGAGGATGGCTACACCTTC. This codes for CASSSGGDREDGYTF. The rearrangement links TRBV7-2 to TRBJ1-2; D might be TRBD1 (5 bases). The V gene's germline CDR1 is SGHTA and CDR2 FQGNSA. The CDR3 loop spans 15 amino acids. The germline V and J ends were trimmed by 4 bases and 6 bases, with 18 bases remaining between them.

This chain connects TRBV29-1 to TRBJ2-7; 7 bases are a match to TRBD1. V gave up 5 bases and J gave up 0 bases; unmatched junction bases: 4. CDR3 length: 13 amino acids. Germline V CDR1 and CDR2: SQVTM, ANQGSEA. The CDR3 DNA is TGCAGCGTTTTGGCAGGGGGCTCCTACGAGCAGTACTTC. Translation gives CSVLAGGSYEQYF.

The genes are TRBV6-1 and TRBJ1-5; D may be TRBD1 (6 bases). CDR1 is MNHNS, CDR2 SASEGT, per germline. The CDR3 contains 14 residues. V was shortened by 4 bases and J by 4 bases, with 11 bases between the two germline ends. For the CDR3, the DNA is TGTGCCAGCAGTGCCCAGGGGCAGAATCAGCCCCAGCATTTT. Protein: CASSAQGQNQPQHF.

The chain employs TRBV27 and TRBJ2-4; D may be TRBD1 or TRBD2 (7 bases each). V lost 4 bases and J lost 1, with 20 bases in between. The CDR3 is made up of 18 amino acids. Germline-derived CDR1 and CDR2 are MNHEY and SMNVEV (reference sequence). CDR3 amino acids: CASSWRGGGSNAKNIQYF. CDR3 sequence (DNA): TGTGCCAGCAGTTGGAGAGGGGGCGGGAGTAACGCCAAAAACATTCAGTACTTC.

J is TRBJ1-2 and V is TRBV6-1; D unclear. The CDR3 consists of 13 residues. V was trimmed by 2 bases and J by 3 bases, leaving 7 bases between them. Looked up from germline, CDR1 is MNHNS and CDR2 is SASEGT. The CDR3 reads CASSERLDYGYTF. CDR3 in DNA: TGTGCCAGCAGTGAACGGCTCGACTATGGCTACACCTTC.

The chain joins TRBV19 to TRBJ1-3; 7 positions match TRBD1. V gave up 6 bases and J gave up 2 bases; unmatched junction bases: 1. Per the germline V gene, CDR1 is LNHDA and CDR2 is SQIVND (reference sequence). CDR3 length: 13 amino acids. In DNA, the CDR3 is TGTGCCAGTAGCGGGACAGCTGGAAACACCATATATTTT. This codes for CASSGTAGNTIYF.

V usage is TRBV14 and J usage is TRBJ2-3; TRBD2 matches at 8 bases. The CDR3 loop spans 16 amino acids. V lost 5 bases and J lost 2; bases outside the gene matches: 9. Germline V lookup: CDR1 SGHDN, CDR2 FVKESK. The CDR3 DNA reads TGTGCCAGCAGCATCTACGGGAGGGAGTACACAGATACGCAGTATTTT. This translates into CASSIYGREYTDTQYF. Variable domain in full (rest from reference TRBV14 and TRBJ2-3): EAGVTQFPSHSVIEKGQTVTLRCDPISGHDNLYWYRRVMGKEIKFLLHFVKESKQDESGMPNNRFLAERTGGTYSTLKVQPAELEDSGVYFCASSIYGREYTDTQYFGPGTRLTVL.

The V and J genes are TRBV19 and TRBJ2-1; D not resolved. V lost 5 bases and J lost 2, with 16 bases in between. CDR1 and CDR2 from the germline V gene are LNHDA and SQIVND (reference sequence). This CDR3 region has 16 residues. In nucleotides, the CDR3 is TGTGCCAGTAGTCCCTTTTACCGGTTAACCTACAATGAGCAGTTCTTC. Translation gives CASSPFYRLTYNEQFF.